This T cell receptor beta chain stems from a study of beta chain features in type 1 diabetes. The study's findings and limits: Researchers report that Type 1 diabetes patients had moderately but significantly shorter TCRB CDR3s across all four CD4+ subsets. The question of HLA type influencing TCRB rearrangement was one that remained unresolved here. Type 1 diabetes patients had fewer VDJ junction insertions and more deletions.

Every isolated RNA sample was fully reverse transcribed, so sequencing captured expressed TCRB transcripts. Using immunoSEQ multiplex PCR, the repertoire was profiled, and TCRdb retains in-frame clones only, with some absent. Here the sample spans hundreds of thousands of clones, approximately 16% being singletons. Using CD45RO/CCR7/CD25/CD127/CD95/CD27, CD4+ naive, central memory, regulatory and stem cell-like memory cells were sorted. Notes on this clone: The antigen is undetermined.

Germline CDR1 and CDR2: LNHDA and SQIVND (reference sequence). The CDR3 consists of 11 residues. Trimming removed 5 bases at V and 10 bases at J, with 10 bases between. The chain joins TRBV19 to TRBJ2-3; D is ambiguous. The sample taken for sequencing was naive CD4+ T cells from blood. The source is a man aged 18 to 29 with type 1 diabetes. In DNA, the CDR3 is TGTGCCAGTAGTCTTAGTCTGGCGCAGTATTTT. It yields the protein CASSLSLAQYF. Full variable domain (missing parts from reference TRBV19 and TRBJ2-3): DGGITQSPKYLFRKEGQNVTLSCEQNLNHDAMYWYRQDPGQGLRLIYYSQIVNDFQKGDIAEGYSVSREKKESFPLTVTSAQKNPTAFYLCASSLSLAQYFGPGTRLTVL.